The sequence of this T cell receptor beta chain was determined in a study of Tregs in tolerant kidney transplant recipients (dated by TCRdb to between 2018 and 2021). Regarding the complete study: TCRbeta sequencing was used in the study to identify donor-specific regulatory T cells before combined kidney and bone marrow transplantation, and the identified cells were then tracked after transplant. In a few healthy controls, several methods of expanding Tregs specific for an allogeneic donor were compared by TCRbeta repertoire sequencing.

Thawed PBMCs were FACS-sorted into unstimulated Tregs (CD4+CD25+CD127-), CD4+ non-Tregs (CD4+CD25-), CD4 cells and CD8 cells. Healthy control blood was obtained either as purchased buffy coats or from healthy volunteers. Healthy control blood was processed to PBMCs with a Ficoll density gradient and then cryopreserved, whereas patient PBMCs were collected both before and after transplant. Worth noting for this clone: Its antigen is not yet known. Base qualities are not at hand, and no much larger clone is one base apart.

For TCRbeta CDR3 sequencing, genomic DNA from the sorted cells was extracted using the QIAGEN DNeasy Blood and Tissue Kit. High-throughput TCRbeta CDR3 sequencing was carried out commercially through immunoSEQ, with PCR amplification with bias correction and internal controls included. Regarding the original processing steps: A unique productive TCRbeta sequence was defined by the CDR3 nucleotide sequence when primers matched, and otherwise by the CDR3 amino acid sequence together with the Vbeta and Jbeta genes. To correct sorting error, sequences shared between sorted populations at a frequency ratio of 2:1 or less were removed; the rest were assigned to the higher population. Donor-reactive sequences were defined as at least 5-fold expanded in CFSE-low cells versus unstimulated cells, with frequency of at least 0.01% in CFSE-low cells. Jensen-Shannon divergence, calculated on the top 100 TCRbeta sequences ranked by frequency, was used to quantify repertoire divergence. When a sample had multiple sequencing runs, each run was corrected for sorting error separately and the runs were then pooled. Not all clones reach the TCRdb copy of this immuneACCESS table, which keeps in-frame sequences only. Checked studies attribute under half of the gap to unresolved V genes and leave the rest unexplained. V and J calls and clone size are as listed in that table; D and trimming were resolved from the DNA. The sample yields approximately 90,000 clones; 90% to 95% were counted once. 4.7% of the sample goes to the ten largest clones.

Paper-wide results and their limitations: The study was limited by small patient numbers, and the findings need validation in larger populations and under other immunosuppression protocols. The most biologically relevant and donor-specific TCRbeta repertoire appeared to be identified by expanding Tregs with activated donor B cells. Biological reproducibility was not directly addressed, though technical replication error appeared minimal.

Per the germline V gene, SGHTS is the CDR1 and YDEGEE is the CDR2. V is cut back by 6 bases and J by 6 bases, with 22 bases in the junction unmatched. The CDR3 covers 18 residues, taking in both the cysteine and the phenylalanine. Just the 54-base CDR3 DNA is kept, in frame starting at base 1. This sequence was found in a human donor in good health. The sequenced sample consisted of CD8+ T cells from blood. The chain links TRBV5-8 with TRBJ1-2, and 8 junction bases match TRBD1. The CDR3 reads CASIYFSGTGLSIHGYTF. The DNA reads as follows: TGTGCCAGCATCTATTTCTCCGGGACAGGACTTTCTATCCATGGCTACACCTTC.